The rows below give T cell receptor beta chains drawn from one sample of a study of T cell changes during pregnancy in multiple sclerosis. Only in-frame clones appear in the TCRdb table, and some are missing; sequencing was by immunoSEQ multiplex PCR. Of around 8,100 clones listed, 70% to 90% were seen once; the top ten hold approximately 10%. The sequencing used CD8+ T cells from peripheral blood mononuclear cells, collected in the first trimester of pregnancy. The receptors here all came from a female donor in good health, enrolled as a control in a pregnancy study. Each CDR3 is given with its conserved first and last residue. Fields, in order: V gene, D gene, J gene, clone size, CDR3 DNA, CDR3 protein. D genes are given only for firm matches. Clone size, where shown, is once, few, many, or a class for clones that have expanded.

TRBV2,-,TRBJ2-3,-,TGTGCCAGCAGAGCCAAGCTATCGACAGACCTAGGGGATACGCAGTATTTT,CASRAKLSTDLGDTQYF
TRBV29-1,-,TRBJ2-1,-,TGCAGCGTTGAGTCGAGGGCCGATGAGCAGTTCTTC,CSVESRADEQFF
TRBV6-4,TRBD2,TRBJ2-3,few,TGTGCCAGCAGTGACTCGACTAGCGGGAGCACAGATACGCAGTATTTT,CASSDSTSGSTDTQYF
TRBV6-6,-,TRBJ1-1,-,TGTGCCAGCAGTTACTCAATACAGGGAGAGGGCACTGAAGCTTTCTTT,CASSYSIQGEGTEAFF
TRBV23-1,-,TRBJ1-1,-,TGCGCCAGCAGTCAGCTGCGGGGGGTAAGAACTGAAGCTTTCTTT,CASSQLRGVRTEAFF
TRBV7-9,TRBD2,TRBJ2-1,-,TGTGCCAGCAGAGTAGCGGGAGAATCCTACAATGAGCAGTTCTTC,CASRVAGESYNEQFF
TRBV19,TRBD1,TRBJ2-1,few,TGTGCCAGTAGTCCGGGACAGGGGGCGGATGAGCAGTTCTTC,CASSPGQGADEQFF
TRBV30,-,TRBJ1-2,-,TGTGCCTGGAGTGTAGGAGGGGTCTATGGCTACACCTTC,CAWSVGGVYGYTF
TRBV19,-,TRBJ2-5,-,TGTGCCAGTAGTATTGACGAGGAAGAGACCCAGTACTTC,CASSIDEEETQYF
TRBV4-1,TRBD1,TRBJ2-1,once,TGCGCCAGCAGCCCGATTGGGGACAGGGTGGAGAATGAGCAGTTCTTC,CASSPIGDRVENEQFF
TRBV11-2,-,TRBJ1-2,-,TGTGCCAGCAGCTCAGAACCCCGGGACAAAGATAACTATGGCTACACCTTC,CASSSEPRDKDNYGYTF
TRBV11-2,-,TRBJ1-5,-,TGTGCCAGCAGCTTAGGAGGTTCCAATCAGCCCCAGCATTTT,CASSLGGSNQPQHF
TRBV4-1,TRBD1,TRBJ2-7,-,TGCGCCAGCAGCCAAGTCCCCGGGACAGGGGTGAACGAGCAGTACTTC,CASSQVPGTGVNEQYF
TRBV19,TRBD1,TRBJ1-1,-,TGTGCCAGTAGTATAGGACAGGGAACTGAAGCTTTCTTT,CASSIGQGTEAFF
TRBV7-3,-,TRBJ1-1,-,TGTGCCAGCAGCTTAATCCCTACGGCTTCCACCCCGACAGGCAAGAACACTGAAGCTTTCTTT,CASSLIPTASTPTGKNTEAFF
TRBV25-1,-,TRBJ2-2,-,TGTGCCAGCAGTGAAATGGTGTCTAGCGCCGGGGAGCTGTTTTTT,CASSEMVSSAGELFF
TRBV7-7,TRBD1,TRBJ2-5,-,TGTGCTAGCAGCTTATTTGACGGGACAGGGAAAGAGACCCAGTACTTC,CASSLFDGTGKETQYF
TRBV19,TRBD2,TRBJ2-2,-,TGTGCCAGTAGAAAGTACCAGGGAGGGTTGGACGGGGAGCTGTTTTTT,CASRKYQGGLDGELFF
TRBV5-1,-,TRBJ1-1,-,TGCGCCAGCAGCTTTATTAGCCCCCCCGATGAAGCTTTCTTT,CASSFISPPDEAFF
TRBV6-4,TRBD2,TRBJ2-5,-,TGTGCCAGCAGTGACTCTGCGGGAGCCGCGCAGACCCAGTACTTC,CASSDSAGAAQTQYF
TRBV27,TRBD2,TRBJ2-3,-,TGTGCCAGCAGTATACCGGGACTAGCGGGAGGCCGAGATACGCAGTATTTT,CASSIPGLAGGRDTQYF
TRBV19,TRBD2,TRBJ2-3,-,TGTGCCAGTAGTTCGTTAGCGGGAGTTACCACAGATACGCAGTATTTT,CASSSLAGVTTDTQYF
TRBV5-4,TRBD2,TRBJ2-7,once,TGTGCCAGCAGCCAAAGGACTAGCGGGGACGAGCAGTACTTC,CASSQRTSGDEQYF
TRBV4-2,TRBD2,TRBJ2-3,-,TGTGCCAGCAGCCAGGGGACTAGCGGGGGGGCTTACGCTAGCACAGATACGCAGTATTTT,CASSQGTSGGAYASTDTQYF
TRBV27,TRBD1,TRBJ1-5,-,TGTGCCAGCAGCCCGGGACAGGGAGAGTGGGTGAGCAATCAGCCCCAGCATTTT,CASSPGQGEWVSNQPQHF
TRBV6-1,TRBD1,TRBJ2-5,-,TGTGCCAGCAGTGAAGCGCTTATGGACAGGGGACAAGAGACCCAGTACTTC,CASSEALMDRGQETQYF
TRBV27,TRBD1,TRBJ1-2,-,TGTGCCAGCAGTCCCGGACAGGGCCGATATGGCTACACCTTC,CASSPGQGRYGYTF
TRBV5-1,-,TRBJ1-1,-,TGCGCCAGCAGCTTTGAGGGGAACACTGAAGCTTTCTTT,CASSFEGNTEAFF
TRBV5-4,TRBD1,TRBJ2-5,-,TGTGCCAGCAGCTGGGGGACAGGGGCAAGGGAGACCCAGTACTTC,CASSWGTGARETQYF
TRBV27,TRBD2,TRBJ2-3,-,TGTGCCAGCAGTTTATGGGAGGGTTCGGGGGATCAGTATTTT,CASSLWEGSGDQYF
TRBV25-1,-,TRBJ2-7,-,TGTGCCAGCGGAGACGGAGCCTACGAGCAGTACTTC,CASGDGAYEQYF
TRBV27,-,TRBJ1-5,-,TGTGCCAGCAGTTTAAGCTCCGGAGACAGCAATCAGCCCCAGCATTTT,CASSLSSGDSNQPQHF
TRBV25-1,-,TRBJ1-2,-,TGTGCCAGCAGTCCGACAGGCCCCTATGGCTACACCTTC,CASSPTGPYGYTF
TRBV2,-,TRBJ1-5,-,TGTGCCAGCAGTGGAGACAGAAATGGGGGCAATCAGCCCCAGCATTTT,CASSGDRNGGNQPQHF
TRBV7-8,-,TRBJ2-7,-,TGTGCCAGCAGCTCAGAAGGTGGGGCCTCCTACGAGCAGTACTTC,CASSSEGGASYEQYF
TRBV7-9,TRBD1,TRBJ1-1,-,TGTGCCACCGGGACAGGGGGCACTGAAGCTTTCTTT,CATGTGGTEAFF
TRBV6-6,TRBD1,TRBJ1-2,-,TGTGCCAGTTTAACAGGGGTGGGTGGCTACACCTTC,CASLTGVGGYTF
TRBV5-1,TRBD2,TRBJ2-1,-,TGCGCCAGCAGCTCACCCCTAGCGGGGGGCCACAATGAGCAGTTCTTC,CASSSPLAGGHNEQFF
TRBV4-1,TRBD1,TRBJ1-5,-,TGCGCCAGCAGCCAAGATCAGGGGGTTCAGCCCCAGCATTTT,CASSQDQGVQPQHF
TRBV9,-,TRBJ1-1,-,TGTGCCAGCAGCGCGGAGTTGGAGGTTGAAGCTTTCTTT,CASSAELEVEAFF
TRBV29-1,TRBD2,TRBJ2-2,-,TGCAGCATCTTAGGGGAGGGCGGGGAGCTGTTTTTT,CSILGEGGELFF
TRBV10-3,TRBD2,TRBJ2-5,-,TGTGCCATCAGTGAGGAGTCGGGAGGGAGCGAGACCCAGTACTTC,CAISEESGGSETQYF
TRBV19,-,TRBJ2-2,-,TGTGCCAGTAGTATCGAAGACAACCCGAACACCGGGGAGCTGTTTTTT,CASSIEDNPNTGELFF
TRBV7-6,TRBD2,TRBJ2-7,-,TGTGCCAGCAGCCCCGAGACTAGCGGGGCGCGCTACGAGCAGTACTTC,CASSPETSGARYEQYF
TRBV5-1,-,TRBJ1-1,-,TGCGCCAGCAGCTTGGAGGGGGAAATTTATGTGGGCACTGAAGCTTTCTTT,CASSLEGEIYVGTEAFF
TRBV27,-,TRBJ1-1,once,TGTGCCAGCAGTTCTACGAACACTGAAGCTTTCTTT,CASSSTNTEAFF
TRBV5-4,-,TRBJ1-2,-,TGTGCTAGCAGCTCGGGAGACTCTGGCTATGGCTACACCTTC,CASSSGDSGYGYTF
TRBV7-9,-,TRBJ1-5,once,TGTGCCAGCAGCGAGAGGACGGGGCAGCCCCAGCATTTT,CASSERTGQPQHF
TRBV7-6,TRBD1,TRBJ1-2,once,TGCGCCAGCTTGCCCGGCGTGGACAGGGACTATGGCTACACCTTC,CASLPGVDRDYGYTF
TRBV7-9,-,TRBJ1-1,few,TGTGCCAGCAGCTTCGGACAAGACGAAGCTTTCTTT,CASSFGQDEAFF
TRBV19,TRBD2,TRBJ2-3,-,TGTGCCAGTAGTATAGACTCTAGCGGGAGTGTGTCGCAGTATTTT,CASSIDSSGSVSQYF
TRBV28,TRBD1,TRBJ1-1,-,TGTGCCAGCAGTTCATGGGACAGGGGTAACACTGAAGCTTTCTTT,CASSSWDRGNTEAFF
TRBV12-5,-,TRBJ2-1,-,TGTGCTAGTGCTATAGGGGGGGGGCGATACAATGAGCAGTTCTTC,CASAIGGGRYNEQFF
TRBV7-9,-,TRBJ1-1,-,TGTGCCAGCAGCTGGGAGGGGACTGAAGCTTTCTTT,CASSWEGTEAFF
TRBV5-8,-,TRBJ2-3,-,TGTGCCAGCAGCGGAAGGGGCTCAGATACGCAGTATTTT,CASSGRGSDTQYF
TRBV2,TRBD1,TRBJ2-1,-,TGTGCCAGAGCCGGGACAGGGCACAATGAGCAGTTCTTC,CARAGTGHNEQFF
TRBV6-6,-,TRBJ2-1,-,TGTGCCAGCAGCTACGAAGGGGGAGAGCAGTTCTTC,CASSYEGGEQFF
TRBV15,TRBD1,TRBJ1-6,-,TGTGCCACCAGCAGAGATCGTTCAGGGGGTTCACCCCTCCACTTT,CATSRDRSGGSPLHF
TRBV6-4,-,TRBJ2-6,-,TGTGCCAGCAGTGACACCGACCTTGAGGGCCTGACTTTC,CASSDTDLEGLTF